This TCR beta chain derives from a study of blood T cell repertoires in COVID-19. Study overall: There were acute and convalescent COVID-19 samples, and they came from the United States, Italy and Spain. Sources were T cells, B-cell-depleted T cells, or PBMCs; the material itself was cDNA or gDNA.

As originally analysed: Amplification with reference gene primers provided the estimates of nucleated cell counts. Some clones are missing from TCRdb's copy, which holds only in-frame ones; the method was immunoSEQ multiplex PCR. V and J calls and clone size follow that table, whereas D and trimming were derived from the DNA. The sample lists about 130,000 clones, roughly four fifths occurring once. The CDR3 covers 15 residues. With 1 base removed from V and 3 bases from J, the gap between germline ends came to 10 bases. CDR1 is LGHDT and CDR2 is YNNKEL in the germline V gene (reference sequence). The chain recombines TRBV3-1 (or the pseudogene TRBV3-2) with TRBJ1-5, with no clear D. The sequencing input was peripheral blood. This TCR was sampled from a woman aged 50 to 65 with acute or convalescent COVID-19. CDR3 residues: CASSQVHKPNQPQHF. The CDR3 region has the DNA TGTGCCAGCAGCCAAGTACACAAACCCAATCAGCCCCAGCATTTT.